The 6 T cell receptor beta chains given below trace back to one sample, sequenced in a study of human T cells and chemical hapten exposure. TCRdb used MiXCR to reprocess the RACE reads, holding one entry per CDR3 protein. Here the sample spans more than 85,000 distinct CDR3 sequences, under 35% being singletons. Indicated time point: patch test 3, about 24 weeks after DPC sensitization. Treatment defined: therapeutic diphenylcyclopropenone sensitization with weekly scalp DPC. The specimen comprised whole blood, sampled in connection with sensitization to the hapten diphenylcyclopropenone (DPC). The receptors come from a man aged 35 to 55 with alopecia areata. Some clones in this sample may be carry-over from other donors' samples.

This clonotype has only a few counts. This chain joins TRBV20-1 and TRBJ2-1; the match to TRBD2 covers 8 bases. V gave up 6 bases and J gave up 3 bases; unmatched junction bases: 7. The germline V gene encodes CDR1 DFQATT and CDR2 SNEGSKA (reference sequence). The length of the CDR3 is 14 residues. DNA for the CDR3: TGCAGTGCCCGGGGGGGTAGCGACTACAATGAGCAGTTCTTC. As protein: CSARGGSDYNEQFF.

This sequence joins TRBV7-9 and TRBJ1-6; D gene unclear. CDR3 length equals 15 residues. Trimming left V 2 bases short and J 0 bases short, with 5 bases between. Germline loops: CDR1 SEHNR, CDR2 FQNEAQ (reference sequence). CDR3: CASSLTSSYNSPLHF. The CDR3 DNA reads TGTGCCAGCAGCTTAACGAGCTCCTATAATTCACCCCTCCACTTT.

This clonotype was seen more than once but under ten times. The CDR3: CASSSRPGGGQETQYF. The CDR3 region has the DNA TGTGCCAGCAGCTCCCGTCCGGGGGGGGGACAAGAGACCCAGTACTTC. This chain joins TRBV7-9 and TRBJ2-5; 8 nucleotides agree with TRBD2. The trim removed 4 bases at V and 2 bases at J, leaving 9 bases unmatched. Per germline, CDR1 SEHNR and CDR2 FQNEAQ (reference sequence). CDR3 length equals 16 residues.

The chain's CDR3 is CASSTGQGTNTEAFF. The CDR3 DNA follows: TGTGCCAGCAGCACAGGACAGGGAACGAACACTGAAGCTTTCTTT. The chain combines TRBV7-2 with TRBJ1-1; 8 bases map to TRBD1. Germline CDR1 is SGHTA and CDR2 is FQGNSA. CDR3 length: 15 residues. V dropped 5 bases and J dropped 1; count of bases not matched to a gene: 6.

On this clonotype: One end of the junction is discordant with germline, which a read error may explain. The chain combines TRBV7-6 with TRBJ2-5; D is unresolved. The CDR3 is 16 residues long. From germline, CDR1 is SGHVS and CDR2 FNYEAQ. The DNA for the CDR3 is TGTGCCAGCAGCTCCGGGCTAGGATCCCTCCCAGGTCCCATAGACTTC. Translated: CASSSGLGSLPGPIDF.

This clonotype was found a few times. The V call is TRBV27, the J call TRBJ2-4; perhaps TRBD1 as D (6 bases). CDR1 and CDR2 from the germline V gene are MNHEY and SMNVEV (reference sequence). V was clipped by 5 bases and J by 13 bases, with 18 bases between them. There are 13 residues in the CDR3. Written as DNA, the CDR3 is TGTGCCAGCAGTGGCCCCCTGGCAGGGGAACAGTACTTC. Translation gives CASSGPLAGEQYF.